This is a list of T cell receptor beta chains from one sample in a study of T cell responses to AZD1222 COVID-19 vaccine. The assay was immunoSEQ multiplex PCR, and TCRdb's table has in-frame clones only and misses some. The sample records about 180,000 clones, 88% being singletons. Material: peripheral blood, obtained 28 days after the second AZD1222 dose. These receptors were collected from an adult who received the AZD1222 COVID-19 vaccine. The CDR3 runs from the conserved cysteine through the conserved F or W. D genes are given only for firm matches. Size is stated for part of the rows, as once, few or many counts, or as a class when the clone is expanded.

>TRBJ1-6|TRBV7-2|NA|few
CASSSDSPLHF
TGTGCCAGCAGCTCGGATTCACCCCTCCACTTT
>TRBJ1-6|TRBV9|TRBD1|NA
CASSVERGRSSPLHF
TGTGCCAGCAGCGTAGAGAGGGGGCGTTCGTCACCCCTCCACTTT
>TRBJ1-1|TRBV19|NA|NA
CASSIELLGGGSEAFF
TGTGCCAGTAGTATAGAATTGTTGGGGGGCGGGTCTGAAGCTTTCTTT
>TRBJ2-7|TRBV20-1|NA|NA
CSAAPGGKF
TGCAGTGCCGCCCCCGGGGGCAAGTTC
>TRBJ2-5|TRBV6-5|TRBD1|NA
CASSTDRGLETQYF
TGTGCCAGCAGTACCGACAGGGGGCTAGAGACCCAGTACTTC
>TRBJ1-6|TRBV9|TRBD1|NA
CASGRGQYNSPLHF
TGTGCCAGCGGTAGGGGACAGTATAATTCACCCCTCCACTTT
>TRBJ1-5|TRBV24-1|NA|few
CATSRTGNQPQHF
TGTGCCACCAGTCGAACGGGCAATCAGCCCCAGCATTTT
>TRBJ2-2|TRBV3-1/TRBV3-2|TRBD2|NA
CASSHPLAGANTGELFF
TGTGCCAGCAGCCACCCCCTCGCGGGGGCGAACACCGGGGAGCTGTTTTTT
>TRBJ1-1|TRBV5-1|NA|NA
CASSPETGQTEAFF
TGCGCCAGCAGCCCGGAAACAGGGCAAACTGAAGCTTTCTTT
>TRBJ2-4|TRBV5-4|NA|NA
CASSQQTGLPKNIQYF
TGTGCCAGCAGCCAGCAGACAGGCCTGCCCAAAAACATTCAGTACTTC
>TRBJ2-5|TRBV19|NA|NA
CASSITGQRARETQYF
TGTGCCAGTAGTATAACAGGACAGCGGGCCCGGGAGACCCAGTACTTC
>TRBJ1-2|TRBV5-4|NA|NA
CASSVDGNYGYTF
TGTGCCAGCAGCGTGGACGGAAACTATGGCTACACCTTC
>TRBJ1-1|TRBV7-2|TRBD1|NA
CASSSVGTAREAFF
TGTGCCAGCAGCTCCGTCGGGACAGCTAGGGAAGCTTTCTTT
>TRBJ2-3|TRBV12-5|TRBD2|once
CASGNGLAGGRTDTQYF
TGTGCTAGTGGCAATGGACTAGCGGGGGGGCGCACAGATACGCAGTATTTT
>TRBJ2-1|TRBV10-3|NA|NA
CAISESRQDRNEQFF
TGTGCCATCAGTGAGTCACGGCAAGACCGAAATGAGCAGTTCTTC
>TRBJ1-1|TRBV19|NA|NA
CASRALTGPGMNTEAFF
TGTGCCAGTAGGGCTCTAACAGGGCCGGGGATGAACACTGAAGCTTTCTTT
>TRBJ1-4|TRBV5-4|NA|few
CATGRTAEKLFF
TGTGCCACAGGCCGGACAGCAGAAAAACTGTTTTTT
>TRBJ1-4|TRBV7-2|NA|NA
CASRPGETNEKLFF
TGTGCCAGCAGACCAGGGGAAACTAATGAAAAACTGTTTTTT
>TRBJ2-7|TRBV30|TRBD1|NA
CAWSVLGQGNEQYF
TGTGCCTGGAGTGTACTAGGACAGGGGAACGAGCAGTACTTC
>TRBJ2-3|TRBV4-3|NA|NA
CASSQDSPRDTQYF
TGCGCCAGCAGCCAAGATTCCCCCCGGGATACGCAGTATTTT
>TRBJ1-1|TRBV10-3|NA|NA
CAISDWGPSHAEAFF
TGTGCCATCAGTGATTGGGGGCCTAGTCACGCTGAAGCTTTCTTT
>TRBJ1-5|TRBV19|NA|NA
CASSIKGVANQPQHF
TGTGCCAGTAGTATAAAGGGGGTCGCCAATCAGCCCCAGCATTTT
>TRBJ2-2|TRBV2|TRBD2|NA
CASDTRGGLLTGELFF
TGTGCCAGCGATACCCGGGGGGGCCTTCTCACCGGGGAGCTGTTTTTT
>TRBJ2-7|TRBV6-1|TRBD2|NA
CASSERLAGGFYEQYF
TGTGCCAGCAGTGAGAGACTAGCGGGGGGTTTCTACGAGCAGTACTTC
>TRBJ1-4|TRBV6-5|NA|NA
CASRTGDANEKLFF
TGTGCCAGCAGGACGGGGGACGCCAATGAAAAACTGTTTTTT